The clone carrying this T cell receptor (beta chain) was recorded at least ten times. The sample originates from a study of CD8+CD57+ T cells in acquired aplastic anemia. For the study at large: Sorted CD4+ and CD8+ cells yielded 3 to 3.5 ug of DNA on average.

Genomic DNA was employed as the template in profiling TCR beta VDJ and CDR3. TCRdb processed the reads anew with MiXCR; each CDR3 protein has one entry. The repertoire includes about 200,000 distinct CDR3 sequences, under 55% of them detected once, and less than 20% sits in the top ten. Individuals selected for sequencing had exhibited CD8+CD57+ cell expansion on flow cytometry. CDR3 size: 13 residues. The V segment lost 6 bases and the J segment 7 bases; nucleotides outside the gene matches: 8. The clonotype was recovered from a human donor with aplastic anemia. The gene calls are TRBV12-3 or TRBV12-4 and TRBJ1-1, with TRBD1 matching over 7 bases. Sequencing was carried out using sorted CD4+, CD8+, or CD8+CD57+ T cells (not recorded which) from PBMCs. The CDR3 DNA is TGTGCCAGCAGCGGCGCCGGGACAGTTGAAGCTTTCTTT. As protein: CASSGAGTVEAFF.